The 30 T cell receptor beta chains listed next were all sequenced from one sample in a study of shared clonotypes between healthy human individuals. This table comes from immunoSEQ multiplex PCR, and its TCRdb copy is limited to in-frame clones, with some not included. The sample contains more than 450,000 clones, 60% to 85% of which appear only once. The sequenced sample consisted of PBMCs. Receptor source: a woman aged 35 to 49 in good health. Some clones in this sample may be carry-over from other donors' samples.

V usage is TRBV7-2 and J usage is TRBJ2-2, with 9 bases identical to TRBD2. V lost 2 bases and J lost 8; bases outside the gene matches: 6. The V gene's germline CDR1 is SGHTA and CDR2 FQGNSA. The CDR3 is 15 residues long. The DNA for the CDR3 is TGTGCCAGCAGCTTAACGTCTAGCGGGAAGGGGGAGCTGTTTTTT. Encoded protein: CASSLTSSGKGELFF.

The chain couples TRBV7-8 to TRBJ2-5, with a weak D call TRBD1 (6 bases). CDR1 and CDR2 (germline): SGHVS, FQNEAQ. V lost 5 bases, J lost 10 bases, and 17 bases lay in between. The CDR3 length is 13 residues. CDR3 sequence reads: CASSIGQHKDQYF. CDR3 in DNA: TGTGCCAGCAGCATCGGACAGCACAAAGACCAGTACTTC.

The chain joins TRBV5-1 to TRBJ1-2; D is ambiguous. The V end lost 0 bases, the J end lost 3 bases, and 9 bases lay between the germline ends. This CDR3 spans 14 amino acids. The germline V gene encodes CDR1 SGHRS and CDR2 YFSETQ. Written as DNA, the CDR3 is TGCGCCAGCAGCTTGGAAGGACTTGACTATGGCTACACCTTC. It encodes CASSLEGLDYGYTF.

The chain carries TRBV25-1 and TRBJ2-6; 7 bases map to TRBD1. Germline V gene sequence: CDR1 MGHDK, CDR2 SYGVNS. CDR3 length equals 17 residues. J gave up 0 bases and V 7 bases, and 9 bases lay outside the gene matches. CDR3 DNA: TGTGCCAGCACCGAGGGACAGCAAGTCTCTGGGGCCAACGTCCTGACTTTC. Its translation is CASTEGQQVSGANVLTF.

V gene TRBV4-3 combines with J gene TRBJ1-5, with D unclear. V gave up 1 base and J gave up 5 bases, with 9 bases separating them. The germline V gene encodes CDR1 LGHNA and CDR2 YSLEER. The CDR3 sequence is 14 residues long. CDR3 bases: TGCGCCAGCAGCCAAGGGGGAAGGGATCAGCCCCAGCATTTT. Its protein is CASSQGGRDQPQHF.

The chain has TRBV11-2 and TRBJ2-7; 10 bases are a match to TRBD2. Germline-derived CDR1 and CDR2 are SGHAT and FQNNGV. The CDR3 has 18 amino acids. After removal of 1 base from V and 2 bases from J, the junction contained 11 bases not matched to a gene. CDR3 coding DNA: TGTGCCAGCAGCTTAGCCAGGGGGGCTAGCGGGGGAGCCTACGAGCAGTACTTC. Protein sequence: CASSLARGASGGAYEQYF.

This CDR3 is CASSQLATSTDTQYF. The CDR3 region has the DNA TGTGCCAGCAGTCAACTAGCGACTAGCACAGATACGCAGTATTTT. The genes are TRBV6-6 and TRBJ2-3; 7 bases map to TRBD2. Trimming cost V 5 bases and J 0 bases; bases outside gene matches: 5. The CDR3 sequence is 15 residues long. Germline CDR1 and CDR2: MNHNY and SVGAGI (reference sequence).

This clone was recorded a few times. Other DNA sequences from this sample encode an identical CDR3 as well. The V gene is TRBV7-2, the J gene TRBJ1-5, with 10 bases matching TRBD1. Per the germline V gene, CDR1 is SGHTA and CDR2 is FQGNSA. Trimming took 5 bases from V and 2 from J; bases not matched to a gene: 3. The CDR3 sequence is 15 residues long. The CDR3 DNA follows: TGTGCCAGCAGCCCCGGACAGGGGGGCAATCAGCCCCAGCATTTT. Its protein is CASSPGQGGNQPQHF.

The gene calls are TRBV27 and TRBJ2-1, with 7 bases identical to TRBD2. This CDR3 is 16 amino acids long. CDR1 is MNHEY and CDR2 is SMNVEV in the germline V gene (reference sequence). With V trimmed by 3 bases and J by 4 bases, 9 bases remained unmatched. The CDR3, as DNA: TGTGCCAGCAGTTTGGGATGGCGGGAGAGGTACAATGAGCAGTTCTTC. Its protein product is CASSLGWRERYNEQFF.

This chain uses TRBV6-1 with TRBJ2-7; unclear D gene. The V end lost 6 bases, the J end lost 7 bases, and 10 bases lay between the germline ends. Germline CDR1 reads MNHNS; CDR2 reads SASEGT. The CDR3 totals 11 residues. For the CDR3, the DNA is TGTGCCAGCAGGACCTTTGGGGAGCAGTACTTC. Amino acids: CASRTFGEQYF.

J is TRBJ2-7 and V is TRBV7-2; unclear D gene. V was cut by 1 base and J by 0 bases, with 10 bases left in between. The CDR3 covers 15 residues. The germline V gene encodes CDR1 SGHTA and CDR2 FQGNSA. In DNA form, the CDR3 reads TGTGCCAGCAGCTTAGGACTTTCGAGCTCCTACGAGCAGTACTTC. Its translation: CASSLGLSSSYEQYF.

The V and J genes are TRBV5-1 and TRBJ1-2; 11 positions agree with TRBD1. After removal of 2 bases from V and 6 bases from J, the junction contained 6 bases not matched to a gene. Germline V gives CDR1 SGHRS, CDR2 YFSETQ. The CDR3 is made up of 15 amino acids. For the CDR3, the DNA is TGCGCCAGCAGCTTAGGACAGGGGGCGAAAGATGGCTACACCTTC. Residues: CASSLGQGAKDGYTF.

The chain combines TRBV30 with TRBJ2-3; the D gene is possibly TRBD1 (6 bases). The ends were cut back, 0 bases at V and 4 bases at J, with 11 bases in the middle. The germline V gene encodes CDR1 GTSNPN and CDR2 SVGIG (reference sequence). This CDR3 contains 14 residues. CDR3 protein: CAWSVGGPSDTQYF. The DNA for the CDR3 is TGTGCCTGGAGTGTAGGGGGACCTTCAGATACGCAGTATTTT.

A few counts support this clone. This chain links TRBV6-1 with TRBJ2-7, with D possibly TRBD2 on 5 matching bases. Trimming left V 10 bases short and J 3 bases short, with 16 bases between. Germline V gene sequence: CDR1 MNHNS, CDR2 SASEGT. CDR3 length: 13 residues. The DNA for the CDR3 is TGTGCCACCCAGAACCGGGGTATCTACGAGCAGTACTTC. Translating it yields CATQNRGIYEQYF.

The rearrangement joins TRBV7-2 to TRBJ2-7, with D tentatively TRBD2 (6 bases). CDR1 SGHTA and CDR2 FQGNSA come from the germline V gene. The CDR3 has 13 residues. V lost 6 bases and J 3 bases, leaving 12 bases between the germline ends. CDR3 loop: CASSEGLFYEQYF. The DNA for the CDR3 is TGTGCCAGCAGTGAGGGACTTTTCTACGAGCAGTACTTC.

The chain employs TRBV7-9 and TRBJ2-2; 10 bases map to TRBD2. CDR1 and CDR2 from the germline V gene are SEHNR and FQNEAQ (reference sequence). The CDR3 runs 16 residues. J gave up 4 bases and V 1 base, and 3 bases lay outside the gene matches. CDR3 in amino acids: CASSLDASGSTGELFF. CDR3 coding DNA: TGTGCCAGCAGCTTAGATGCTAGCGGGAGCACCGGGGAGCTGTTTTTT.

The CDR3 spells CAVERQGAGGELFF. The DNA for the CDR3 is TGTGCCGTAGAACGACAGGGGGCTGGCGGGGAGCTGTTTTTT. The chain joins TRBV7-7 to TRBJ2-2, with 10 nucleotides matching TRBD1. Trimming cost V 11 bases and J 7 bases; bases outside gene matches: 10. Germline V gene data show CDR1 as SSHAT and CDR2 as FNYEAQ (reference sequence). The length of the CDR3 is 14 residues.

V usage is TRBV2 and J usage is TRBJ2-7; TRBD1 might be the D (6 bases). Trimming took off 6 bases at V and 0 bases at J, with 9 bases between the two ends. There are 13 residues in the CDR3. CDR1 is SNHLY, CDR2 FYNNEI, per germline. The CDR3 is CASRMDSSYEQYF. CDR3 DNA: TGTGCCAGCAGGATGGACAGCTCCTACGAGCAGTACTTC.

This clone turned up a few times. The chain is built from TRBV27 and TRBJ2-2, with TRBD2 matching over 10 bases. Germline CDR1 is MNHEY and CDR2 is SMNVEV (reference sequence). V was clipped by 3 bases and J by 3 bases; unmatched bases: 7. The CDR3 runs 17 residues. The CDR3 DNA is TGTGCCAGCAGTTTTTACGGACTAGCGGAAGACACCGGGGAGCTGTTTTTT. It specifies CASSFYGLAEDTGELFF.

The chain carries TRBV12-5 and TRBJ1-2; the D is unclear. The CDR3 is 12 amino acids. CDR1 is LGHNT and CDR2 is FRNRAP in the germline V gene. V was cut by 4 bases and J by 6 bases, with 9 bases left in between. The CDR3 reads CASGSRSHGYTF. The CDR3 DNA sequence: TGTGCTAGTGGTTCCCGCTCCCATGGCTACACCTTC.

This clone has only a few counts. J is TRBJ2-3 and V is TRBV14; D call uncertain. Trimming took 1 base from V and 4 from J, leaving 6 bases between them. The CDR3 extends over 13 amino acids. Germline loops: CDR1 SGHDN, CDR2 FVKESK. The CDR3 loop reads CASSQAGADTQYF. The CDR3 DNA reads TGTGCCAGCAGCCAAGCTGGCGCAGATACGCAGTATTTT.

The CDR3 loop reads CAIRPEEGAETQYF. The DNA of the CDR3 is TGTGCCATCAGGCCCGAAGAGGGGGCGGAGACCCAGTACTTC. This rearrangement joins TRBV10-3 to TRBJ2-5, with TRBD1 matching over 7 bases. CDR1 is ENHRY, CDR2 SYGVKD, per germline. The V and J ends lost 6 bases and 5 bases, in that order; junction bases with no gene match: 9. The CDR3 length is 14 residues.

The chain couples TRBV30 to TRBJ2-7; D is undetermined. CDR3 length: 14 amino acids. The germline V and J ends were trimmed by 0 bases and 3 bases, with 12 bases remaining between them. Germline V gene data show CDR1 as GTSNPN and CDR2 as SVGIG (reference sequence). In DNA, the CDR3 is TGTGCCTGGAGTGTAATAGGTGGTTTCTACGAGCAGTACTTC. The encoded protein is CAWSVIGGFYEQYF.

The rearrangement uses TRBV30 and TRBJ2-1; 9 bases line up with TRBD2. Germline lookup yields CDR1 GTSNPN and CDR2 SVGIG (reference sequence). After removal of 5 bases from V and 5 bases from J, the junction contained 10 bases not matched to a gene. This CDR3 spans 15 amino acids. CDR3 in DNA: TGTGCCTGGGGTTGGAAACTAGCGGGTCACAATGAGCAGTTCTTC. This translates into CAWGWKLAGHNEQFF.

This clone showed up just a few times. The chain carries TRBV7-9 and TRBJ1-1; unclear D gene. The CDR3 runs to 15 residues. The ends were cut back, 5 bases at V and 0 bases at J, with 13 bases in the middle. CDR1 is SEHNR, CDR2 FQNEAQ, per germline (reference sequence). For the CDR3, the DNA is TGTGCCAGCAGCCTACAGAACAGCATGAACACTGAAGCTTTCTTT. This gives the protein CASSLQNSMNTEAFF.

The chain employs TRBV30 and TRBJ2-1, with D tentatively TRBD2 (6 bases). Germline lookup yields CDR1 GTSNPN and CDR2 SVGIG (reference sequence). The CDR3 is 12 amino acids. V was trimmed by 2 bases and J by 9 bases, leaving 11 bases between them. The DNA of the CDR3 is TGTGCCTGGAGTCGGGAGAACGTTGAGCAGTTCTTC. Protein: CAWSRENVEQFF.

This clone turned up a few times. The chain couples TRBV6-6 to TRBJ1-5; D is uncertain. The CDR3 has 14 residues. With 6 bases removed from V and 6 bases from J, the gap between germline ends came to 15 bases. Per the germline V gene, CDR1 is MNHNY and CDR2 is SVGAGI (reference sequence). Written as DNA, the CDR3 is TGTGCCAGCAGCTCATCCCAGGCCTCTCAGCCCCAGCATTTT. Its protein product is CASSSSQASQPQHF.

With regard to this clone: It differs at one base from a far larger clone, so likely a read error. The genes are TRBV13 and TRBJ2-7; 8 positions agree with TRBD1. Germline V gene sequence: CDR1 PRHDT, CDR2 FYEKMQ (reference sequence). With 3 bases clipped from V and 2 bases from J, the junction kept 3 bases outside the gene matches. The CDR3 runs 14 residues. The CDR3 DNA reads TGTGCCAGCAGCTTGGGGACAGGCACCTACGAGCAGTACTTC. Residues: CASSLGTGTYEQYF.

The J gene is TRBJ2-5, the V gene TRBV7-6; TRBD1 matches 9 bases. The germline gives CDR1 SGHVS, CDR2 FNYEAQ. The CDR3 is 14 amino acids. With V trimmed by 6 bases and J by 5 bases, 7 bases remained unmatched. The CDR3 spells CASRSGTGLETQYF. CDR3 coding DNA: TGTGCCAGCAGATCCGGGACAGGGTTGGAGACCCAGTACTTC.

This rearrangement joins TRBV4-2 to TRBJ2-3, with D possibly matching TRBD1 (5 bases). CDR3 size: 15 residues. The germline gives CDR1 LGHNA, CDR2 YNFKEQ. The V end lost 0 bases, the J end lost 1 base, and 8 bases lay between the germline ends. The CDR3 bases are TGTGCCAGCAGCCAAGATCCCAGGGGCACAGATACGCAGTATTTT. It yields the protein CASSQDPRGTDTQYF.